These T cell receptor beta chains were read from a single sample in a study of graft-versus-host responses after intestinal transplantation. The repertoire was sequenced with immunoSEQ multiplex PCR; TCRdb's copy has only in-frame clones and lacks some. The sample lists roughly 8,600 clones; around a third were seen once. The source material was alloreactive CD8+ T cells from a mixed lymphocyte reaction culture, sampled before intestinal transplant. The source is a human patient who received an intestinal transplant. CDR3s include the opening cysteine and the closing phenylalanine or tryptophan. D genes are given only for firm matches. The size field is filled for only some rows; it gives once, few, many or a size class.

d_gene: TRBD2
j_gene: TRBJ2-5
v_gene: TRBV6-1
abundance: -
CDR3aa: CASSETSGVQETQYF
CDR3nt: TGTGCCAGCAGCGAGACTAGCGGGGTTCAAGAGACCCAGTACTTC

d_gene: TRBD1
j_gene: TRBJ1-1
v_gene: TRBV5-1
abundance: -
CDR3aa: CASSSTHRGIPGTEAFF
CDR3nt: TGCGCCAGCAGCTCGACACACAGGGGGATCCCGGGGACTGAAGCTTTCTTT

d_gene: -
j_gene: TRBJ2-1
v_gene: TRBV2
abundance: medium-sized
CDR3aa: CAGEAVSSYNEQFF
CDR3nt: TGTGCCGGGGAAGCGGTGAGCTCCTACAATGAGCAGTTCTTC

d_gene: -
j_gene: TRBJ2-7
v_gene: TRBV4-1
abundance: medium-sized
CDR3aa: CASSPGPSSYEQYF
CDR3nt: TGCGCCAGCAGCCCTGGGCCGAGCTCCTACGAGCAGTACTTC

d_gene: TRBD2
j_gene: TRBJ2-1
v_gene: TRBV2
abundance: -
CDR3aa: CASHSGGHYNEQFF
CDR3nt: TGTGCCAGCCATAGCGGGGGGCACTACAATGAGCAGTTCTTC

d_gene: -
j_gene: TRBJ2-3
v_gene: TRBV27
abundance: -
CDR3aa: CASSLSRADTQYF
CDR3nt: TGTGCCAGCAGTTTATCGCGCGCAGATACGCAGTATTTT

d_gene: -
j_gene: TRBJ2-1
v_gene: TRBV6-1
abundance: -
CDR3aa: CASSGSWQGTYNEQFF
CDR3nt: TGTGCCAGCAGTGGGTCATGGCAGGGTACCTACAATGAGCAGTTCTTC

d_gene: -
j_gene: TRBJ1-1
v_gene: TRBV6-4
abundance: few
CDR3aa: CASSVGEGTEAFF
CDR3nt: TGTGCCAGCAGTGTAGGAGAGGGCACTGAAGCTTTCTTT

d_gene: TRBD1
j_gene: TRBJ1-1
v_gene: TRBV2
abundance: -
CDR3aa: CASMPTGSNTEAFF
CDR3nt: TGTGCCAGCATGCCGACAGGGAGTAACACTGAAGCTTTCTTT

d_gene: -
j_gene: TRBJ2-7
v_gene: TRBV15
abundance: few
CDR3aa: CATSDWDSSSYEQYF
CDR3nt: TGTGCCACCAGCGATTGGGACTCCTCCTCCTACGAGCAGTACTTC

d_gene: TRBD1
j_gene: TRBJ2-7
v_gene: TRBV30
abundance: few
CDR3aa: CAWSATGYEQYF
CDR3nt: TGTGCCTGGAGCGCGACAGGGTACGAGCAGTACTTC

d_gene: -
j_gene: TRBJ2-7
v_gene: TRBV7-2
abundance: -
CDR3aa: CASSLVAEHSYEQYF
CDR3nt: TGTGCCAGCAGCTTAGTAGCGGAACACTCCTACGAGCAGTACTTC

d_gene: -
j_gene: TRBJ1-1
v_gene: TRBV19
abundance: -
CDR3aa: CASSIGGFMNTEAFF
CDR3nt: TGTGCCAGTAGTATCGGGGGGTTCATGAACACTGAAGCTTTCTTT

d_gene: -
j_gene: TRBJ1-1
v_gene: TRBV9
abundance: -
CDR3aa: CASSASGNWNTEAFF
CDR3nt: TGTGCCAGCAGCGCCTCAGGGAATTGGAACACTGAAGCTTTCTTT

d_gene: -
j_gene: TRBJ1-1
v_gene: TRBV19
abundance: few
CDR3aa: CASSISVGGPEAFF
CDR3nt: TGTGCCAGTAGTATCAGTGTGGGGGGACCTGAAGCTTTCTTT

d_gene: -
j_gene: TRBJ2-7
v_gene: TRBV25-1
abundance: -
CDR3aa: CASSEGVGTYEQYF
CDR3nt: TGTGCCAGCAGCGAGGGGGTGGGAACCTACGAGCAGTACTTC

d_gene: -
j_gene: TRBJ2-3
v_gene: TRBV28
abundance: -
CDR3aa: CASSPIVTGVTDTQYF
CDR3nt: TGTGCCAGCAGTCCCATCGTGACCGGAGTGACAGATACGCAGTATTTT

d_gene: TRBD2
j_gene: TRBJ2-5
v_gene: TRBV9
abundance: -
CDR3aa: CASSVNSGEETQYF
CDR3nt: TGTGCCAGCAGCGTAAATAGCGGGGAAGAGACCCAGTACTTC

d_gene: -
j_gene: TRBJ1-5
v_gene: TRBV7-6
abundance: -
CDR3aa: CASSLDGRSNQPQHF
CDR3nt: TGTGCCAGCAGCTTAGATGGGAGGAGCAATCAGCCCCAGCATTTT

d_gene: TRBD2
j_gene: TRBJ2-7
v_gene: TRBV15
abundance: few
CDR3aa: CATSREMGGNEQYF
CDR3nt: TGTGCCACCAGCAGAGAAATGGGAGGGAACGAGCAGTACTTC

d_gene: TRBD2
j_gene: TRBJ2-5
v_gene: TRBV11-2
abundance: -
CDR3aa: CASSLVVRGDHVTQYF
CDR3nt: TGTGCCAGCAGCTTAGTGGTACGGGGGGACCACGTGACCCAGTACTTC

d_gene: -
j_gene: TRBJ2-7
v_gene: TRBV20-1
abundance: -
CDR3aa: CSAGGDWTQYF
CDR3nt: TGCAGTGCTGGCGGGGACTGGACGCAGTACTTC

d_gene: TRBD2
j_gene: TRBJ2-7
v_gene: TRBV10-1
abundance: few
CDR3aa: CASRRTRNLSEQYF
CDR3nt: TGCGCCAGCAGGAGGACTAGGAACCTCTCCGAGCAGTACTTC

d_gene: -
j_gene: TRBJ1-5
v_gene: TRBV28
abundance: -
CDR3aa: CASSFRTVAYSNQPQHF
CDR3nt: TGTGCCAGCAGTTTCCGGACAGTCGCGTATAGCAATCAGCCCCAGCATTTT

d_gene: TRBD2
j_gene: TRBJ2-7
v_gene: TRBV27
abundance: -
CDR3aa: CASSLAGGYSYEQYF
CDR3nt: TGTGCCAGCAGTCTAGCGGGGGGATACTCCTACGAGCAGTACTTC

d_gene: -
j_gene: TRBJ2-7
v_gene: TRBV7-8
abundance: few
CDR3aa: CASSLGLGNEQYF
CDR3nt: TGTGCCAGCAGCTTAGGTCTGGGCAACGAGCAGTACTTC

d_gene: -
j_gene: TRBJ2-7
v_gene: TRBV10-3
abundance: -
CDR3aa: CAISGPSVKPYEQYF
CDR3nt: TGTGCCATCAGTGGCCCTAGCGTGAAGCCCTACGAGCAGTACTTC

d_gene: TRBD1
j_gene: TRBJ2-1
v_gene: TRBV7-2
abundance: few
CDR3aa: CAGTGTGFLNEQFF
CDR3nt: TGTGCCGGAACCGGGACAGGGTTTTTGAATGAGCAGTTCTTC

d_gene: TRBD2
j_gene: TRBJ2-3
v_gene: TRBV5-1
abundance: -
CDR3aa: CASSLWTSGGAIDTQYF
CDR3nt: TGCGCCAGCAGCCTTTGGACTAGCGGGGGGGCCATAGATACGCAGTATTTT

d_gene: -
j_gene: TRBJ2-4
v_gene: TRBV4-1
abundance: few
CDR3aa: CASSPHVAKNIQYF
CDR3nt: TGCGCCAGCAGCCCACACGTAGCCAAAAACATTCAGTACTTC

d_gene: -
j_gene: TRBJ2-1
v_gene: TRBV27
abundance: -
CDR3aa: CASLRGEQFF
CDR3nt: TGTGCCAGCCTCAGGGGTGAGCAGTTCTTC

d_gene: -
j_gene: TRBJ2-7
v_gene: TRBV5-1
abundance: -
CDR3aa: CASSYPGSYEQYF
CDR3nt: TGCGCCAGCAGCTACCCGGGTTCCTACGAGCAGTACTTC

d_gene: -
j_gene: TRBJ2-7
v_gene: TRBV4-1
abundance: -
CDR3aa: CASSQATGTSYEQYF
CDR3nt: TGCGCCAGCAGCCAAGCGACGGGAACTTCCTACGAGCAGTACTTC

d_gene: TRBD2
j_gene: TRBJ2-1
v_gene: TRBV19
abundance: -
CDR3aa: CASSQLAGIYNNEQFF
CDR3nt: TGTGCCAGTAGTCAACTAGCGGGGATTTACAACAATGAGCAGTTCTTC

d_gene: -
j_gene: TRBJ2-7
v_gene: TRBV13
abundance: -
CDR3aa: CASSPLLSYEQYF
CDR3nt: TGTGCCAGCAGCCCTCTTCTTTCCTACGAGCAGTACTTC

d_gene: -
j_gene: TRBJ1-5
v_gene: TRBV2
abundance: -
CDR3aa: CASSEAVRQGDQPQHF
CDR3nt: TGTGCCAGCAGTGAAGCGGTCCGGCAAGGGGATCAGCCCCAGCATTTT

d_gene: -
j_gene: TRBJ2-1
v_gene: TRBV7-7
abundance: -
CDR3aa: CASSLEHGSLNTGDSHNEQFF
CDR3nt: TGTGCCAGCAGCTTAGAACACGGGTCCCTTAACACAGGAGATTCCCACAATGAGCAGTTCTTC

d_gene: TRBD1
j_gene: TRBJ1-2
v_gene: TRBV5-6
abundance: once
CDR3aa: CASSLSGQGRGGYTF
CDR3nt: TGTGCCAGCAGCTTATCCGGACAGGGCAGAGGTGGCTACACCTTC

d_gene: -
j_gene: TRBJ2-1
v_gene: TRBV25-1
abundance: -
CDR3aa: CASGSGLYNEQFF
CDR3nt: TGTGCCAGCGGGTCGGGACTTTACAATGAGCAGTTCTTC

d_gene: -
j_gene: TRBJ2-3
v_gene: TRBV5-4
abundance: -
CDR3aa: CASSQDQEPTDTQYF
CDR3nt: TGTGCCAGCAGCCAAGATCAGGAACCCACAGATACGCAGTATTTT

d_gene: -
j_gene: TRBJ2-5
v_gene: TRBV30
abundance: few
CDR3aa: CAWKRPGHLETQYF
CDR3nt: TGTGCCTGGAAACGCCCGGGACATTTGGAGACCCAGTACTTC

d_gene: TRBD1
j_gene: TRBJ1-2
v_gene: TRBV11-2
abundance: few
CDR3aa: CASSLSAGQVYGYTF
CDR3nt: TGTGCCAGCAGCTTATCCGCCGGACAGGTGTATGGCTACACCTTC

d_gene: -
j_gene: TRBJ2-1
v_gene: TRBV6-1
abundance: few
CDR3aa: CASSEGRRNEQFF
CDR3nt: TGTGCCAGCAGTGAAGGGAGACGCAATGAGCAGTTCTTC

d_gene: TRBD2
j_gene: TRBJ2-1
v_gene: TRBV4-1
abundance: -
CDR3aa: CASSQVKVPGLEVFF
CDR3nt: TGCGCCAGCAGCCAAGTTAAGGTCCCGGGACTAGAGGTTTTCTTC

d_gene: -
j_gene: TRBJ2-7
v_gene: TRBV4-2
abundance: -
CDR3aa: CASSQEPGRFYEQYF
CDR3nt: TGTGCCAGCAGCCAAGAACCCGGGAGATTCTACGAGCAGTACTTC

d_gene: -
j_gene: TRBJ1-1
v_gene: TRBV28
abundance: few
CDR3aa: CASSLRGGTWNTEAFF
CDR3nt: TGTGCCAGCAGTTTAAGGGGGGGCACTTGGAACACTGAAGCTTTCTTT